This T cell receptor beta chain was captured by sequencing in a study of blood T cell repertoires in COVID-19. The CDR3 is made up of 14 amino acids. Germline V gives CDR1 LGHDT, CDR2 YNNKEL (reference sequence). V shed 1 base, J shed 9 bases, and the junction held 3 bases outside the gene matches. Per the original methods: Nucleated cell counts were estimated from reference gene primer amplification. Using immunoSEQ multiplex PCR, the repertoire was profiled, and TCRdb retains in-frame clones only, with some absent. V and J calls and clone size follow that table, whereas D and trimming were derived from the DNA. The repertoire holds roughly 300,000 clones, with 81% as singletons.

Sequencing was carried out using peripheral blood. The gene calls are TRBV3-1 (or the pseudogene TRBV3-2) and TRBJ1-6, with 7 bases lining up with TRBD1. The sequence was obtained from a woman aged 55-69 years with active or convalescent COVID-19. The DNA of the CDR3 is TGTGCCAGCAGCCAAGGACAGGGCGCTTCACCCCTCCACTTT. Translated: CASSQGQGASPLHF.